This TCR beta chain was recovered during a study of T-cell reconstitution after alpha-beta-depleted transplantation in children (dated by TCRdb to about 2016). Study-wide context: Using TCR repertoire profiling, the study followed T-cell immune reconstitution in a quantitative way in children after TCRalphabeta/CD19-depleted allogeneic hematopoietic cell transplantation.

Library preparation was by PCR. TCRdb records Illumina HiSeq 2500 as the sequencer. To normalize quantification of the TCRbeta repertoire, the TCR libraries were built with molecular barcoding that relied on unique molecular identifiers. In-frame beta chains were kept once TCRdb had trimmed the public reads at Q25 with fastp and called clones with MiXCR. Rows with a matching CDR3 protein are joined into one entry that keeps the most common DNA and genes. This sample has around 250,000 distinct CDR3 sequences in its table, and about a tenth of those were observed once. The ten most abundant clones make up around a tenth of the sample. This clonotype was counted ten times or more. The antigen it recognizes is unknown. The sample holds no much larger clone one base away, and base qualities are not on file. Specimen: PBMCs from the stem cell graft donor, collected from the stem cell graft. The origin of this receptor is a human donor who donated a stem cell graft to a child with SCID.

The encoded CDR3 is CASRTTPGGNTEAFF. The DNA is as follows: TGTGCCAGCCGCACCACTCCGGGGGGGAACACTGAAGCTTTCTTT. The chain links TRBV3-1 with TRBJ1-1; 5 matching bases give a weak D call of TRBD1. The germline V gene (reference sequence) supplies CDR1 LGHDT and CDR2 YNNKEL. The junction shows trimming of 8 bases on V and 1 base on J, plus 17 bases between the germline ends. Its CDR3 holds 15 amino acids, cysteine through phenylalanine. Only CDR3 DNA remains: 45 bases, in frame from the first base.